This section outlines one T cell receptor (beta chain) sequence together with its context. Blood CD8+ and CD4+ T cells underwent high-throughput TCR beta sequencing. RNA in amounts of roughly 0.45 to 1 ug was reverse transcribed with random hexamers. immunoSEQ multiplex PCR amplified TCR beta CDR3 across 54 Vbeta, 13 Jbeta. TCRdb reprocessed the immunoSEQ multiplex PCR reads via MiXCR and lists one record per CDR3 protein. The repertoire holds over 150,000 distinct CDR3 sequences, with approximately 95% as singletons. This entry belongs to a study of CD8 T cells in Susac syndrome. Study-level information: Patients with Susac syndrome had blood drawn and were at that point therapy-naive, on corticosteroids, or on intravenous immunoglobulin alone.

Germline V gene sequence: CDR1 SGHDN, CDR2 FVKESK. CDR3 length: 12 residues. Trimming removed 4 bases at V and 9 bases at J, with 9 bases between. Sequenced input: CD4+ T cells from PBMCs. The chain joins TRBV14 to TRBJ2-2, with D unresolved. This clonotype was sampled from a human donor with Susac syndrome. CDR3 sequence: CASSPSAWELFF. The CDR3 DNA follows: TGTGCCAGCAGCCCCTCAGCGTGGGAGCTGTTTTTT.